The 19 T cell receptor beta chains below come from one sample, sequenced in a study of Ad26.COV2.S vaccination and SARS-CoV-2 variants. This table comes from immunoSEQ multiplex PCR, and its TCRdb copy is limited to in-frame clones, with some not included. The profile covers about 450,000 clones, with nearly 90% appearing a single time and approximately 2.5% taken by the ten largest. Treatment indicated: roughly 20 received Ad26.COV2.S at low or high dose, single or two shots; 5 received placebo; per-sample allocation not given. All samples were drawn on day 63, counting from the first vaccine or placebo injection. The source was peripheral blood, collected in a trial of Ad26.COV2.S vaccine versus placebo. The receptor set was obtained from a person between 18 and 65 years old who received the Ad26.COV2.S COVID-19 vaccine or a placebo.

This chain joins TRBV7-2 and TRBJ2-5; D is uncertain. The germline V and J ends were trimmed by 1 base and 0 bases, with 15 bases remaining between them. Germline values: CDR1 SGHTA, CDR2 FQGNSA. The CDR3 covers 17 residues. This chain's CDR3 is CASSLVSLRINQETQYF. In DNA, the CDR3 is TGTGCCAGCAGCTTAGTCTCCCTCAGAATAAACCAAGAGACCCAGTACTTC. The entire variable domain, with the rest obtained from reference TRBV7-2 and TRBJ2-5, is as follows: GAGVSQSPSNKVTEKGKDVELRCDPISGHTALYWYRQSLGQGLEFLIYFQGNSAPDKSGLPSDRFSAERTGGSVSTLTIQRTQQEDSAVYLCASSLVSLRINQETQYFGPGTRLLVL.

This sequence joins TRBV6-2 or TRBV6-3 and TRBJ2-7; D may be TRBD2 (5 bases). Trimming shortened V by 3 bases and J by 6 bases, and 12 bases separated the two germline ends. The CDR3 is 13 residues long. The germline V gene encodes CDR1 MNHEY and CDR2 SVGEGT. CDR3 sequence (DNA): TGTGCCAGCAGTTATCTAGCAGGCGGCGAGCAGTACTTC. As protein: CASSYLAGGEQYF.

V usage is TRBV15 and J usage is TRBJ2-7; D not resolved. In germline, CDR1 is LNHNV, CDR2 YYDKDF (reference sequence). The CDR3 runs to 14 residues. Between the trimmed V and J ends, which lost 1 base and 0 bases, there was a span of 7 bases. CDR3 sequence (DNA): TGTGCCACCAGCAGAGGCCCGTCCTCCTACGAGCAGTACTTC. Protein sequence: CATSRGPSSYEQYF.

The chain couples TRBV10-3 to TRBJ1-6; the D gene is possibly TRBD1 (6 bases). The V gene's germline CDR1 is ENHRY and CDR2 SYGVKD. The V and J ends lost 8 bases and 2 bases respectively, with 19 bases between them. The CDR3 runs to 17 residues. The CDR3 sequence: CAIRRSGEGTYNSPLHF. Written as DNA, the CDR3 is TGTGCCATCCGACGTTCAGGGGAAGGTACCTATAATTCACCCCTCCACTTT.

The chain is built from TRBV28 and TRBJ1-5; tentative D call: TRBD1 (5 bases). The ends were cut back, 6 bases at V and 11 bases at J, with 29 bases in the middle. CDR3 size: 17 residues. Germline CDR1 MDHEN, CDR2 SYDVKM. The CDR3 loop is CASSYTDGTRFSRTQHF. The DNA of the CDR3 is TGTGCCAGCAGCTACACTGATGGGACGAGGTTTTCGCGGACCCAGCATTTT.

This chain uses TRBV19 with TRBJ1-2; unclear D gene. This CDR3 has 11 amino acids. Germline CDR1 and CDR2: LNHDA and SQIVND (reference sequence). Trimming shortened V by 5 bases and J by 5 bases, and 6 bases separated the two germline ends. DNA of the CDR3: TGTGCCAGTAGTCCCCGTTATGGCTACACCTTC. Amino acids: CASSPRYGYTF.

The CDR3 spells CASSLAGDLLGDGYTF. The CDR3 coding sequence is TGTGCCAGCAGCTTGGCTGGGGACCTCTTAGGGGATGGCTACACCTTC. J is TRBJ1-2 and V is TRBV5-4; the D gene is possibly TRBD1 (5 bases). Looked up from germline, CDR1 is SGHNT and CDR2 is YYREEE (reference sequence). Trimming left V 0 bases short and J 6 bases short, with 18 bases between. The length of the CDR3 is 16 residues.

J is TRBJ1-6 and V is TRBV7-9, with D hard to call. The V end was cut by 5 bases, the J end by 9 bases, with 8 bases between. This CDR3 comprises 12 residues. Germline CDR1 and CDR2: SEHNR and FQNEAQ (reference sequence). CDR3 loop: CASSLEGSPLHF. The DNA of the CDR3 is TGTGCCAGCAGCCTGGAGGGTTCACCCCTCCACTTT.

V is TRBV6-2 or TRBV6-3 and J is TRBJ1-4, with D perhaps matching TRBD1 (6 bases). The germline V gene has CDR1 MNHEY and CDR2 SVGEGT. This CDR3 contains 16 residues. The germline V and J ends were trimmed by 5 bases and 6 bases, with 19 bases remaining between them. The CDR3 bases are TGTGCCAGCAGTCGCCTGGACGGGGGCATCTATGAAAAACTGTTTTTT. Translation gives CASSRLDGGIYEKLFF.

DNA for the CDR3: TGCGCCAGCAGCTTGCACAGAAACTATGGCTACACCTTC. Encoded protein: CASSLHRNYGYTF. The chain couples TRBV5-1 to TRBJ1-2; D is unclear. Germline CDR1 reads SGHRS; CDR2 reads YFSETQ. V was clipped by 1 base and J by 2 bases, with 6 bases between them. The CDR3 length is 13 residues.

This clone has a handful of counts. The gene calls are TRBV12-3 or TRBV12-4 and TRBJ1-1, with D hard to call. Deletions cut 6 bases from V and 3 bases from J, with 8 bases between. CDR3 length: 12 amino acids. CDR3 sequence reads: CASSSLYTEAFF. CDR3 nucleotides: TGTGCCAGCAGCTCCCTATACACTGAAGCTTTCTTT.

The chain recombines TRBV25-1 with TRBJ2-1, with TRBD2 identical over 8 bases. From germline, CDR1 is MGHDK and CDR2 SYGVNS. The CDR3 loop spans 12 amino acids. Trimming at V came to 3 bases and at J to 15 bases, leaving 7 bases not matched to a gene. The CDR3 protein is CASSDARLAWFF. CDR3 DNA: TGTGCCAGCAGTGACGCAAGACTAGCGTGGTTCTTC.

The gene calls are TRBV29-1 and TRBJ2-7; maybe TRBD1 (5 bases). The CDR3 has 15 residues. Germline loops: CDR1 SQVTM, CDR2 ANQGSEA. Trimming took 0 bases from V and 4 from J, leaving 16 bases between them. CDR3 sequence reads: CSVEDQGSSRYEQYF. In DNA, the CDR3 is TGCAGCGTTGAAGATCAGGGCAGCAGTAGGTACGAGCAGTACTTC.

CDR3 in DNA: TGTGCCATCAGTGAGACAGGGGACACTGAAGCTTTCTTT. Translated: CAISETGDTEAFF. V is TRBV10-3 and J is TRBJ1-1, with 7 bases identical to TRBD1. The CDR3 covers 13 residues. The V gene end was trimmed by 2 bases and the J gene end by 3 bases; junction bases not matched to a gene: 0. Germline V lookup: CDR1 ENHRY, CDR2 SYGVKD.

The chain joins TRBV18 to TRBJ1-4, with a weak D call TRBD1 (6 bases). Trimming took off 6 bases at V and 8 bases at J, with 25 bases between the two ends. The CDR3 runs 17 residues. Germline V lookup: CDR1 KGHSH, CDR2 LQKENI. The CDR3 DNA sequence: TGTGCCAGCTCGCCCAACCCGGCAACAGGGTTGGGAGAAAAACTGTTTTTT. This codes for CASSPNPATGLGEKLFF.

The chain links TRBV19 to TRBJ2-7; D ambiguous. Germline V CDR1 and CDR2: LNHDA, SQIVND (reference sequence). The CDR3 consists of 18 residues. Trimming removed 0 bases from V and 5 bases from J, with 23 bases in between. The CDR3 bases are TGTGCCAGTAGTATAGATTACTTTCCAACACTCCTAAGGGACGAGCAGTACTTC. Encoded protein: CASSIDYFPTLLRDEQYF.

The rearrangement uses TRBV9 and TRBJ2-3; D is ambiguous. The CDR3 runs 14 residues. Germline V gene lookup returns CDR1 SGDLS and CDR2 YYNGEE. Trimming cost V 4 bases and J 4 bases, with 13 bases left between them. DNA for the CDR3: TGTGCCAGCAGCCCCCTGACGGCGGCAGATACGCAGTATTTT. Protein: CASSPLTAADTQYF.

The gene calls are TRBV18 and TRBJ2-7; D not resolved. The V gene's germline CDR1 is KGHSH and CDR2 LQKENI. CDR3 size: 11 residues. V dropped 5 bases and J dropped 3 bases, with 5 bases sitting between them. Written as DNA, the CDR3 is TGTGCCAGCTCAGCCAACTACGAGCAGTACTTC. Translation: CASSANYEQYF. Based on the CDR3 plus reference TRBV18 and TRBJ2-7, the full variable domain is NAGVMQNPRHLVRRRGQEARLRCSPMKGHSHVYWYRQLPEEGLKFMVYLQKENIIDESGMPKERFSAEFPKEGPSILRIQQVVRGDSAAYFCASSANYEQYFGPGTRLTVT.

The chain recombines TRBV6-9 with TRBJ1-4; 7 bases agree with TRBD1. The CDR3 runs to 15 residues. V trimming: 2 bases; J trimming: 8 bases; junction bases outside the gene matches: 8. Germline lookup yields CDR1 MNHGY and CDR2 SVAAGI. Written as DNA, the CDR3 is TGTGCCAGCAGTTATAAGGACGAGACAGGGGAAAAACTGTTTTTT. Its translation: CASSYKDETGEKLFF.